The following is a T cell receptor (beta chain) sequence with its context. This entry comes from a study of technical replicates of blood from a handful of donors. Clones were sequenced by immunoSEQ multiplex PCR, and TCRdb holds only the in-frame ones, with some missing. The sample shows tens of thousands of clones, roughly 98% of them seen only once. V lost 3 bases and J 0 bases, leaving 8 bases between the germline ends. This CDR3 has 13 residues. Germline-derived CDR1 and CDR2 are GTSNPN and SVGIG (reference sequence). The origin of this receptor is a human donor in good health. The chain couples TRBV30 to TRBJ1-1, with D unclear. Source material: T cells isolated from PBMCs. CDR3 amino acids: CAWSLELNTEAFF. DNA of the CDR3: TGTGCCTGGAGCTTGGAGCTGAACACTGAAGCTTTCTTT.